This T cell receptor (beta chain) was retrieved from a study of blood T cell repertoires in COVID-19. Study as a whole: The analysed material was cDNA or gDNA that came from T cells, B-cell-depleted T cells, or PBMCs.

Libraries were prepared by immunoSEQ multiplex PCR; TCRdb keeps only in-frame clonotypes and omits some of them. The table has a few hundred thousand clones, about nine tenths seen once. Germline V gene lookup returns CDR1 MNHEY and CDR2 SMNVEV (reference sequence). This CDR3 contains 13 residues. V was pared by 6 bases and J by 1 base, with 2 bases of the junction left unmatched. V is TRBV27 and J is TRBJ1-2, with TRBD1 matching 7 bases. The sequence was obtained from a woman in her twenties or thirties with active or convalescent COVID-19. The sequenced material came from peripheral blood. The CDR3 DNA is TGTGCCAGCAGGAGGGACAGTAACTATGGCTACACCTTC. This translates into CASRRDSNYGYTF.